The 19 T cell receptor beta chains presented below share a single source sample, sequenced in a study of control samples from healthy donors and cancer patients. Sequencing used immunoSEQ multiplex PCR; TCRdb keeps in-frame clones, though not all of them. The table includes about 130,000 clones, approximately 90% detected once. Sequencing was done on a sample of blood. Receptors were obtained from a man aged 18 to 29 in good health.

The V call is TRBV6-5, the J call TRBJ1-2, with 10 bases that match TRBD1. CDR3 size: 15 residues. Germline loops: CDR1 MNHEY, CDR2 SVGAGI. After removal of 6 bases from V and 1 base from J, the junction contained 5 bases not matched to a gene. This CDR3 is CASSPRDRGNYGYTF. The CDR3 region has the DNA TGTGCCAGCAGCCCCCGGGACAGGGGTAACTATGGCTACACCTTC.

The gene calls are TRBV7-9 and TRBJ2-1, with 8 bases lining up with TRBD2. Germline-derived CDR1 and CDR2 are SEHNR and FQNEAQ (reference sequence). V was pared by 3 bases and J by 12 bases, with 10 bases of the junction left unmatched. The CDR3 is 14 residues long. Here the CDR3 DNA reads TGTGCCAGCAGCTTGGTCTCTAGCGGGTTCAGGCAGTTCTTC. Its translation: CASSLVSSGFRQFF.

The V call is TRBV7-9, the J call TRBJ1-1, with 8 bases fitting TRBD1. V gave up 6 bases and J gave up 1 base; unmatched junction bases: 7. The germline CDR1 and CDR2 sequences are SEHNR and FQNEAQ (reference sequence). CDR3 length: 15 residues. CDR3 nucleotides: TGTGCCAGCAGACCCGGACAGGGCGAGAACACTGAAGCTTTCTTT. This encodes CASRPGQGENTEAFF.

This sequence joins TRBV2 and TRBJ1-4; 8 bases fit TRBD1. CDR3 length: 15 amino acids. CDR1 is SNHLY and CDR2 is FYNNEI in the germline V gene. V shed 7 bases and J 0 bases; nucleotides not matched to a gene: 4. CDR3 sequence reads: CASTRTGSTNEKLFF. CDR3 DNA: TGTGCCAGCACTCGGACAGGGTCAACTAATGAAAAACTGTTTTTT.

The rearrangement uses TRBV7-2 and TRBJ1-1; D is perhaps TRBD1 (5 bases). Germline V CDR1 and CDR2: SGHTA, FQGNSA. The CDR3 is 14 residues long. The V end lost 6 bases, the J end lost 5 bases, and 16 bases lay between the germline ends. The CDR3, as DNA: TGTGCCAGCAGTGACTGGGGGGGTCGGACTGAAGCTTTCTTT. Protein product: CASSDWGGRTEAFF.

This clone is a singleton in its sample. The rearrangement joins TRBV19 to TRBJ1-5; maybe TRBD1 (6 bases). Looked up from germline, CDR1 is LNHDA and CDR2 is SQIVND (reference sequence). The CDR3 has 15 residues. Trimming left V 1 base short and J 4 bases short, with 11 bases between. The CDR3 loop reads CASSIVGGANQPQHF. For the CDR3, the DNA is TGTGCCAGTAGTATAGTGGGGGGGGCGAATCAGCCCCAGCATTTT.

The chain recombines TRBV27 with TRBJ1-1; D not certain. V lost 6 bases, J lost 6 bases, and 14 bases lay in between. Germline CDR1 reads MNHEY; CDR2 reads SMNVEV (reference sequence). The CDR3 length is 13 residues. The CDR3 reads CASRSPGSAEAFF. CDR3 in DNA: TGTGCCAGCAGATCCCCGGGGTCCGCTGAAGCTTTCTTT.

The gene calls are TRBV5-1 and TRBJ2-7; 8 positions agree with TRBD1. The trim removed 4 bases at V and 2 bases at J, leaving 11 bases unmatched. CDR3 length: 16 residues. In germline, CDR1 is SGHRS, CDR2 YFSETQ. CDR3 amino acids: CASSGEETGAAYEQYF. CDR3 in DNA: TGCGCCAGCAGCGGAGAGGAGACAGGGGCTGCCTACGAGCAGTACTTC.

J is TRBJ1-5 and V is TRBV19; the D gene is possibly TRBD1 (5 bases). Trimming removed 8 bases at V and 1 base at J, with 12 bases between. The CDR3 has 14 residues. Germline loops: CDR1 LNHDA, CDR2 SQIVND (reference sequence). CDR3 in amino acids: CASGPRGSNQPQHF. The CDR3 nucleotides read TGTGCCAGTGGCCCCCGGGGGAGCAATCAGCCCCAGCATTTT.

The gene calls are TRBV7-9 and TRBJ1-5; 8 bases line up with TRBD1. The germline gives CDR1 SEHNR, CDR2 FQNEAQ (reference sequence). V gave up 4 bases and J gave up 4 bases; unmatched junction bases: 12. The CDR3 sequence is 17 residues long. The CDR3 DNA reads TGTGCCAGCAGCTCAAATTTCGGACAGGGATTTAATCAGCCCCAGCATTTT. This gives the protein CASSSNFGQGFNQPQHF.

This chain links TRBV4-2 with TRBJ2-5; a possible D gene is TRBD1 (5 bases). The CDR3 runs 14 residues. The V end lost 4 bases, the J end lost 1 base, and 10 bases lay between the germline ends. Germline V gene data show CDR1 as LGHNA and CDR2 as YNFKEQ. The CDR3, as DNA: TGTGCCAGCAGCCTAATAGACAGCCAAGAGACCCAGTACTTC. Amino acid sequence: CASSLIDSQETQYF.

The V gene is TRBV2, the J gene TRBJ1-1; D not certain. V shed 3 bases and J shed 4 bases, with 6 bases lying between them. The CDR3 totals 12 residues. CDR1 SNHLY and CDR2 FYNNEI come from the germline V gene. The CDR3 DNA reads TGTGCCAGCAGTGATCGTGCCACTGAAGCTTTCTTT. This translates into CASSDRATEAFF.

The chain carries TRBV7-7 and TRBJ2-1, with D tentatively TRBD1 or TRBD2 (7 bases each). The germline CDR1 and CDR2 sequences are SSHAT and FNYEAQ (reference sequence). V lost 0 bases, J lost 2 bases, and 17 bases lay in between. This CDR3 region has 18 residues. CDR3 in amino acids: CASSLAATTGRAYNEQFF. DNA of the CDR3: TGTGCCAGCAGCTTAGCGGCGACGACAGGGAGGGCCTACAATGAGCAGTTCTTC.

CDR3 nucleotides: TGTGCCAGCAGTGAGGTTAGTTTACCTATTCGGTCCTACAATGAGCAGTTCTTC. Its protein product is CASSEVSLPIRSYNEQFF. This chain joins TRBV6-1 and TRBJ2-1; D uncertain. Trimming left V 3 bases short and J 1 base short, with 19 bases between. In germline, CDR1 is MNHNS, CDR2 SASEGT. This CDR3 region has 18 residues.

The V gene is TRBV10-1, the J gene TRBJ2-1; D not resolved. Germline V CDR1 and CDR2: WNHNN, SYGVQD (reference sequence). The CDR3 is 13 amino acids. V was trimmed by 6 bases and J by 4 bases, leaving 10 bases between them. The CDR3 sequence is CASSGSPYNEQFF. CDR3 DNA sequence: TGCGCCAGCAGCGGGTCCCCTTACAATGAGCAGTTCTTC.

The chain carries TRBV5-1 and TRBJ1-1; possibly TRBD1 for D (5 bases). V was pared by 0 bases and J by 5 bases, with 14 bases between. Germline assignment: CDR1 SGHRS and CDR2 YFSETQ. There are 15 residues in the CDR3. CDR3 sequence (DNA): TGCGCCAGCAGCTTGGACGGGGGGATCATAACTGAAGCTTTCTTT. Translation: CASSLDGGIITEAFF.

V gene TRBV4-1 combines with J gene TRBJ1-5; maybe TRBD1 (5 bases). The germline V and J ends were trimmed by 1 base and 1 base, with 8 bases remaining between them. Germline V lookup: CDR1 MGHRA, CDR2 YSYEKL. CDR3 size: 15 residues. This CDR3 is CASSQGGSSNQPQHF. CDR3 nucleotide sequence: TGCGCCAGCAGCCAAGGGGGGTCGAGCAATCAGCCCCAGCATTTT.

This clone was seen just once. The J gene is TRBJ2-3, the V gene TRBV5-4, with 11 nucleotides matching TRBD2. Germline CDR1 and CDR2: SGHNT and YYREEE (reference sequence). This CDR3 contains 17 residues. The junction had 5 bases not matched to a gene; V was cut back by 0 bases and J by 2 bases. The CDR3 sequence is CASSLALAGGYTDTQYF. The DNA for the CDR3 is TGTGCCAGCAGCTTGGCTCTAGCGGGGGGATACACAGATACGCAGTATTTT.

This chain joins TRBV4-2 and TRBJ2-1, with unresolved D. Between the trimmed V and J ends, which lost 6 bases and 5 bases, there was a span of 14 bases. CDR3 length: 14 amino acids. Germline values: CDR1 LGHNA, CDR2 YNFKEQ. The CDR3 loop reads CASRLTDGDNEQFF. The CDR3 region has the DNA TGTGCCAGCAGACTTACGGACGGAGACAATGAGCAGTTCTTC.